Listed below are T cell receptor beta chains from one sample, sequenced in a study of blood T cells in healthy people across ages. TCRdb processed the 5' RACE reads anew with MiXCR; each CDR3 protein has one entry. The table shows about a million distinct CDR3 sequences, with around 46% occurring only once. The sample consisted of blood. These receptors originate from a young man in good health. Each CDR3 is given with its conserved first and last residue. Expanded clones get a size class; other rows say once, few or many, or leave the size out.

TRBJ2-3	TRBV12-3/TRBV12-4	-	CASSPLTGQGILDTQYF
TRBJ2-7	TRBV25-1	-	CASPRLAGRYEQYF
TRBJ2-1	TRBV4-2	-	CASSQGGTSGNNEQFF
TRBJ2-1	TRBV6-6	-	CASSHPVAGEQFF
TRBJ1-4	TRBV4-1	-	CASSEADLGLFF
TRBJ2-3	TRBV28	once	CASSPPSALTDTQYF
TRBJ1-5	TRBV12-3/TRBV12-4	-	CASSPQGQGDQPQHF
TRBJ2-3	TRBV5-1	-	CASSLVRADTDTQYF
TRBJ2-3	TRBV6-4	few	CASGLAGGPSTDTQYF
TRBJ2-1	TRBV3-1	few	CASSKSNSYNEQFF
TRBJ1-6	TRBV5-6	-	CASTTATAPQPLHF
-	TRBV20-1	few	CSARVVGDYEQYF
TRBJ2-3	TRBV12-3/TRBV12-4	few	CASSLGGGGHADTQYF
TRBJ1-4	TRBV7-9	-	CASSLGKIGTGGEKLFF
TRBJ1-1	TRBV2	-	CASSGKESGLSTEAFF
TRBJ2-3	TRBV5-6	many	CASSLGTSGATDTQYF
TRBJ2-1	TRBV20-1	-	CSANDRDRAGNEQFF
TRBJ2-7	TRBV7-2	few	CASSFIPSDRGFNPYEQYF
TRBJ2-7	TRBV6-2/TRBV6-3	-	CASSYRAGSYEQYF
TRBJ2-3	TRBV11-2	few	CASSLEPGAGGTQYF
TRBJ2-1	TRBV4-3	few	CASSRTGLGNEQFF
TRBJ1-2	TRBV4-2	-	CASSQDRQVDGYTF
TRBJ1-5	TRBV2	few	CASSAQVGNQPQHF
TRBJ2-3	TRBV7-8	-	CASSSPLAGVGTDTQYF
TRBJ1-2	TRBV7-9	few	CASSWDGNYGYTF
TRBJ2-7	TRBV20-1	many	CSAQRGRLGYEQYF
TRBJ2-1	TRBV29-1	many	CSVEGRGFSYNEQFF
TRBJ1-1	TRBV12-3/TRBV12-4	-	CASSTAAEAFF
TRBJ2-1	TRBV6-5	-	CASKGTGVYNEQFF
TRBJ2-2	TRBV20-1	few	CSAVLRRDTGELFF
TRBJ1-2	TRBV7-9	-	CASSLAQGDPGYTF
TRBJ2-3	TRBV12-3/TRBV12-4	-	CASSFRSDTQYF